Here is one T cell receptor beta chain with its context. What it binds is unknown. V lost 7 bases and J lost 2, with 10 bases in between. CDR1 and CDR2 (germline): SGHRS, YFSETQ. The CDR3 loop spans 12 amino acids. The sample comes from a study of identifying expanded T cells in peripheral blood. Produced via immunoSEQ multiplex PCR; TCRdb's table is partial and in-frame only. The sample carries roughly 100,000 clones, about 91% recorded once. Study results and caveats: Variance in clone template counts between roughly two-week samples significantly increased with total template count across all healthy donors.

Source material: blood. The rearrangement joins TRBV5-1 to TRBJ2-7; no definite D call. The receptor comes from a person aged 18-70 years in good health. The DNA of the CDR3 is TGCGCCAGCTCCGCAACCACCTACGAGCAGTACTTC. This gives the protein CASSATTYEQYF.